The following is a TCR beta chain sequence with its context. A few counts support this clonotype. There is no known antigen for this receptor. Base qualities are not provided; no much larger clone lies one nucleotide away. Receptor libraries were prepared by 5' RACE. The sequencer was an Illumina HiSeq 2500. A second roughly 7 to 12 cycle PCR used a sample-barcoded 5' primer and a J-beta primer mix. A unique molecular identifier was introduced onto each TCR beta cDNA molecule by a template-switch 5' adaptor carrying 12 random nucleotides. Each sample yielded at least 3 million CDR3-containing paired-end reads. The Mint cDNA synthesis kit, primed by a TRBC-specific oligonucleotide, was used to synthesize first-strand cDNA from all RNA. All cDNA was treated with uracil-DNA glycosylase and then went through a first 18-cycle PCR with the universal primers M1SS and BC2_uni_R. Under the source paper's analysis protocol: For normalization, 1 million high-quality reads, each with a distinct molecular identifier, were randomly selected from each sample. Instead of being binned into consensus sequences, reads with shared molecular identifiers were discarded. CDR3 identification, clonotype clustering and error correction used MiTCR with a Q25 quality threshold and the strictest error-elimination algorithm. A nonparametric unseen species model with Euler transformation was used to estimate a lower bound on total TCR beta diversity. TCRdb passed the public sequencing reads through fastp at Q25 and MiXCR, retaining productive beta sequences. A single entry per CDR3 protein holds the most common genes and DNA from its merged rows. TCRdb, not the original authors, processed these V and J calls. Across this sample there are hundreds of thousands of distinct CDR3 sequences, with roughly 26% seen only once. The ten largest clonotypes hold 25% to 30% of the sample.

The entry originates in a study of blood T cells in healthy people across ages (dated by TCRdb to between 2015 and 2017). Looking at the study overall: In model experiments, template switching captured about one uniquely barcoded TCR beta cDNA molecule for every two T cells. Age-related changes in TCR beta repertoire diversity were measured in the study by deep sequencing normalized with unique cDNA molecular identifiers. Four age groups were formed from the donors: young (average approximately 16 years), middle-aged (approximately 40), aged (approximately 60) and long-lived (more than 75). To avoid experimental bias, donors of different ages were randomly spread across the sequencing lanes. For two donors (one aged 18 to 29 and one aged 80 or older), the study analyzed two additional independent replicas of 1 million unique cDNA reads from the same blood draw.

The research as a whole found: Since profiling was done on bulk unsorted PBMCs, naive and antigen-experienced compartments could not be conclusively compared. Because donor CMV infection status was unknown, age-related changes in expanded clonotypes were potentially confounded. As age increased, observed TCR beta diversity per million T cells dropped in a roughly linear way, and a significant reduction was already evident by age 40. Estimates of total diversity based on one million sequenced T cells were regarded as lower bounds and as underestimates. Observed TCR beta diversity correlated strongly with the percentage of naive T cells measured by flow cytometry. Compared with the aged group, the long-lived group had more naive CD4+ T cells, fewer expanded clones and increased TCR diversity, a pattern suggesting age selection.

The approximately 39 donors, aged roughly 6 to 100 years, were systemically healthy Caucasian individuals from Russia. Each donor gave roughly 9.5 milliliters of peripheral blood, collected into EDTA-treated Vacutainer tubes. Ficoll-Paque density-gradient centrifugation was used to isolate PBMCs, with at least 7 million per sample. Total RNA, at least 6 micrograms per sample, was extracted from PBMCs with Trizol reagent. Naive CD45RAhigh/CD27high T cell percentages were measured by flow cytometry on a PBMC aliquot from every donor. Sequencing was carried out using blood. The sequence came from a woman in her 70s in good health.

The DNA reads as follows: TGCAGCGTTCTGGTTAAAACCAAAAACATTCAGTACTTC. This yields the protein CSVLVKTKNIQYF. The rearranged chain carries TRBV29-1 and TRBJ2-4; no D gene call is confident. From the cysteine up to the phenylalanine, the CDR3 has a length of 13 residues. Of all the DNA, just the CDR3 is kept, 39 bases in frame from base 1. V gives up 5 bases and J gives up 2 bases, and the segment between their germline ends measures 10 bases. Looking up the germline V gene yields CDR1 SQVTM and CDR2 ANQGSEA.